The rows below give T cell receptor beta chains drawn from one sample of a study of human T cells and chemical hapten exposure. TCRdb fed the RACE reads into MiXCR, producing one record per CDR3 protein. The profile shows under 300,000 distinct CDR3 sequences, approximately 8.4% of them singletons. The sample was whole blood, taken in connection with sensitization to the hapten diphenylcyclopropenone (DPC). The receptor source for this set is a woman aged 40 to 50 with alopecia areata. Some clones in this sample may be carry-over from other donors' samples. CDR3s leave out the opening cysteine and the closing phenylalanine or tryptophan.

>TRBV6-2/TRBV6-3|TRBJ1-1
ASTVNDGTEAF
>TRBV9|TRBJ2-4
ASSVDGQGHIQY
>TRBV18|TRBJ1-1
ASSPGGWGTEAF
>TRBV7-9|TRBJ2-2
ASSLWTGNTGELF
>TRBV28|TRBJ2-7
ASSPSPRGEQY
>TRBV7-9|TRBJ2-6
ASSLTAPPYGGANVLT
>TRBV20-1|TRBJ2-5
SARDGRNPQETQY
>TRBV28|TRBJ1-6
ASSLPARALDEGSPLH
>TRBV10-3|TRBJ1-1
AVEDREGTEAF
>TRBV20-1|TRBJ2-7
SARDGSGTSGWGN
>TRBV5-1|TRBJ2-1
ASGLAGAYNEQF
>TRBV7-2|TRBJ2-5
ASSPRGSGLETQY
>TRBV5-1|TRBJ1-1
ASSLTGSGRLNTEAF
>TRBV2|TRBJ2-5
ASSITSGRPGETQY
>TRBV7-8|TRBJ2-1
ASSLQREGNEQF
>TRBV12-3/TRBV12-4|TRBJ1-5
ASSSEATANNQPQH
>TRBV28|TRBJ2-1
ASSPTPTSGSYNEQF
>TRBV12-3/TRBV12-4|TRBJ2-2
ASNSHRVRTGELF
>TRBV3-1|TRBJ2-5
ASSQDPRSQETQY
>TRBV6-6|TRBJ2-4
ASSRGGRVGNIQY
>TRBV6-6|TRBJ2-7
ASSGTAYEQY
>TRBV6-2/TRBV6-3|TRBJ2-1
ASQRLAVLYNEQF
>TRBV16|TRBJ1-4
ASSQSGQAGEKLF
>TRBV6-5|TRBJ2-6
ASRTGGETGANVLT
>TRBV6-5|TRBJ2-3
ASRPDGTDTQY
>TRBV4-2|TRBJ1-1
ASSQGPEAF
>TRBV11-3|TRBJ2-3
ASSPQGVADTQY
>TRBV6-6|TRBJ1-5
ASTAAGANQPQH
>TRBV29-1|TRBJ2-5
SVAGTSRHQETQY
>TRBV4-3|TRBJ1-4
ASSQVSVGDEKLF
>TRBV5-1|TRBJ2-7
ASSSYSEGWNEQY
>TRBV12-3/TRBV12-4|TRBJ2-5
ASSWGHQETQY
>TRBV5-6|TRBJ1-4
ASSFSLGDHEKLF
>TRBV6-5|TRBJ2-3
ASSGGVREGTDTQY